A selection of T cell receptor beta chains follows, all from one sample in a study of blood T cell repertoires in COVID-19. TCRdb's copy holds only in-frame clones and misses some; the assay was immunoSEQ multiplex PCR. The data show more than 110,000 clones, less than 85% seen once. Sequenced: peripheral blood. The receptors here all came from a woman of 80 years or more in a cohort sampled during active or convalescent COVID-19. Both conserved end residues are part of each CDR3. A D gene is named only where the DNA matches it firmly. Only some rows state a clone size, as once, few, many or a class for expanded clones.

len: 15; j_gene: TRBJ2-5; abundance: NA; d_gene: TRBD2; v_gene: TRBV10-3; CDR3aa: CATTLTGGYQETQYF; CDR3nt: TGTGCCACCACGCTTACGGGGGGGTACCAAGAGACCCAGTACTTC
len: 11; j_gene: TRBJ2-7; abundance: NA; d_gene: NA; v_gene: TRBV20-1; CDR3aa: CSATGTYEQYF; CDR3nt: TGCAGTGCCACAGGGACCTACGAGCAGTACTTC
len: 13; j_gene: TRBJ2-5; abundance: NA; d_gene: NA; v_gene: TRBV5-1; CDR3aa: CASSLYRQETQYF; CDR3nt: TGCGCCAGCAGCTTGTACAGACAAGAGACCCAGTACTTC
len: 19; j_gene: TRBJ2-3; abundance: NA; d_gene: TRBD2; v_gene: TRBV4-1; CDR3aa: CASSPSVGAGGHGTDTQYF; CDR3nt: TGCGCCAGCAGCCCATCCGTTGGAGCGGGGGGGCACGGCACAGATACGCAGTATTTT
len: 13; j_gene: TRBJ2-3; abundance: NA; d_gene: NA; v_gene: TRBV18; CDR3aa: CASYRARTDTQYF; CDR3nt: TGTGCCAGCTACAGGGCCCGCACAGATACGCAGTATTTT
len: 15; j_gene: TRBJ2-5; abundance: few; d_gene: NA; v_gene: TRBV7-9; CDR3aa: CASSLALAGQETQYF; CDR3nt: TGTGCCAGCAGCTTAGCCCTGGCAGGGCAAGAGACCCAGTACTTC
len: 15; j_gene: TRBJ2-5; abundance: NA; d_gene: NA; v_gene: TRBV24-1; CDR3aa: CATSDPRTGWETQYF; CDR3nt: TGTGCCACCAGTGATCCTCGGACTGGATGGGAGACCCAGTACTTC
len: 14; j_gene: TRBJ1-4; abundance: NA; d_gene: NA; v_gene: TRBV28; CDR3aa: CASSPRALNEKLFF; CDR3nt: TGTGCCAGCAGCCCGAGGGCCCTTAATGAAAAACTGTTTTTT
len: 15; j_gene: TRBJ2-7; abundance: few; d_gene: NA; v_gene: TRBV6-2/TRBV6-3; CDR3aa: CASSSIRQPSYEQYF; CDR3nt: TGTGCCAGCAGCTCCATAAGACAGCCCTCCTACGAGCAGTACTTC
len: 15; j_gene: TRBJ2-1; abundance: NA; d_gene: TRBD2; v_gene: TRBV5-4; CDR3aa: CASSLGGGGYNEQFF; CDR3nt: TGTGCCAGCAGCTTGGGTGGCGGGGGGTACAATGAGCAGTTCTTC
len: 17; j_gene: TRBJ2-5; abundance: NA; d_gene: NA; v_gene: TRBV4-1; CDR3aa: CASSQDAAGARGGTQYF; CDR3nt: TGCGCCAGCAGCCAAGATGCGGCGGGGGCACGGGGAGGGACCCAGTACTTC
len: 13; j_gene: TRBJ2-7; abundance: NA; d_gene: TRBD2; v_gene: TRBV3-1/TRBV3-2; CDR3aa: CASSHGGSGEQYF; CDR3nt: TGTGCCAGCAGCCACGGCGGGAGCGGCGAGCAGTACTTC
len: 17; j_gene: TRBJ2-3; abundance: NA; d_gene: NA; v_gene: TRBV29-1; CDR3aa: CSVEGQLNSPSTDTQYF; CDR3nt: TGCAGCGTTGAGGGGCAGTTAAATTCTCCTAGCACAGATACGCAGTATTTT
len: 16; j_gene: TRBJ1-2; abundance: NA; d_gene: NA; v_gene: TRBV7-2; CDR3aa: CASSFGAGWGNYGYTF; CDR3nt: TGTGCCAGCAGCTTTGGGGCGGGATGGGGAAACTATGGCTACACCTTC
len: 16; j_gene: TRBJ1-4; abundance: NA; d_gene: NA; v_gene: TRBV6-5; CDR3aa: CASSFDRIATNEKLFF; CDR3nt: TGTGCCAGCAGTTTCGACAGGATCGCAACTAATGAAAAACTGTTTTTT
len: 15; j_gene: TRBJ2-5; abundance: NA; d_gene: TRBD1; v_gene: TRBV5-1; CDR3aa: CASSSTGGSGETQYF; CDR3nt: TGCGCCAGCAGCTCGACAGGGGGTTCGGGAGAGACCCAGTACTTC
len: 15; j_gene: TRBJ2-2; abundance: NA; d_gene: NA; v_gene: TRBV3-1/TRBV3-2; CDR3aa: CASSQDPLGSGELFF; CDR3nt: TGTGCCAGCAGCCAAGACCCCCTCGGGTCAGGGGAGCTGTTTTTT
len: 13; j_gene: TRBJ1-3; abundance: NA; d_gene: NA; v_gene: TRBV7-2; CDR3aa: CASSSDQGNTIYF; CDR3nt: TGTGCCAGCAGCTCAGATCAGGGAAACACCATATATTTT
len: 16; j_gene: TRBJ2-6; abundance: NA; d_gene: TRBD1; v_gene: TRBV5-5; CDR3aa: CASSLDAGGGANVLTF; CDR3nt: TGTGCCAGCAGCTTGGATGCAGGGGGTGGGGCCAACGTCCTGACTTTC
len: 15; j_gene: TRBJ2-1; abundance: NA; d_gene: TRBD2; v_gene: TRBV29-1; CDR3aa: CSVYTGTSSYNEQFF; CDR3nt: TGCAGCGTGTACACCGGGACTAGCTCCTACAATGAGCAGTTCTTC
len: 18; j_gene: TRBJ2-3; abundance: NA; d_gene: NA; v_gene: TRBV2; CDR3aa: CASSEWAGTRTSTDTQYF; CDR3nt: TGTGCCAGCAGTGAATGGGCAGGAACGAGGACTAGCACAGATACGCAGTATTTT
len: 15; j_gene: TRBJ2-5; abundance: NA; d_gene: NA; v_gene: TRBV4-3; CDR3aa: CASSQDYRSGETQYF; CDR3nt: TGCGCCAGCAGCCAAGACTACAGGAGTGGGGAGACCCAGTACTTC
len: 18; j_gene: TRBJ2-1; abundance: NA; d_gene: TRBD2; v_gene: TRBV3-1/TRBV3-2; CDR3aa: CASSHAPGAGGPGNEQFF; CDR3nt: TGTGCCAGCAGCCACGCCCCGGGAGCGGGGGGGCCGGGGAATGAGCAGTTCTTC
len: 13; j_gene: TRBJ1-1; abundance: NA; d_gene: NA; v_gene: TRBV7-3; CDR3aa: CASSQQGDTEAFF; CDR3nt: TGTGCCAGCAGCCAACAGGGAGACACTGAAGCTTTCTTT
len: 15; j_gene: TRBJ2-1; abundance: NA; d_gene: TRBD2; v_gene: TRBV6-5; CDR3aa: CASSPRRGGYNEQFF; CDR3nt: TGTGCCAGCAGTCCCCGACGGGGGGGGTACAATGAGCAGTTCTTC
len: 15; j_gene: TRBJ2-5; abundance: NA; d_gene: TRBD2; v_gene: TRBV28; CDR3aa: CASSSGGLAMETQYF; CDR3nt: TGTGCCAGCAGCTCCGGTGGACTAGCGATGGAGACCCAGTACTTC
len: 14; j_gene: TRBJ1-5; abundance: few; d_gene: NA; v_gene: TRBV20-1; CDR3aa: CSASADNRNQPQHF; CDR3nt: TGCAGTGCTAGTGCTGACAATCGCAATCAGCCCCAGCATTTT
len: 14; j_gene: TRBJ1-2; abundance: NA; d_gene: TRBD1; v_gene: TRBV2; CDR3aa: CASSEIRGVYGYTF; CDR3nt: TGTGCCAGCAGTGAGATCAGGGGGGTCTATGGCTACACCTTC
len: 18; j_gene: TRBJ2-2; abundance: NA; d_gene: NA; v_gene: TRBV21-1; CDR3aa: CASSKDDRCHANTGELFF; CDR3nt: TGTGCCAGCAGCAAAGACGACAGATGTCACGCGAACACCGGGGAGCTGTTTTTT
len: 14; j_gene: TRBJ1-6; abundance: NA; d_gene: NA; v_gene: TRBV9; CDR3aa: CASSRGRNNSPLHF; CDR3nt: TGTGCCAGCAGCCGGGGGAGGAATAATTCACCCCTCCACTTT
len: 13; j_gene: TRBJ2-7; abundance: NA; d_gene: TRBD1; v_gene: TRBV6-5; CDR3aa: CATRGQIVYEQYF; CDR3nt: TGTGCCACCCGGGGACAGATTGTCTACGAGCAGTACTTC
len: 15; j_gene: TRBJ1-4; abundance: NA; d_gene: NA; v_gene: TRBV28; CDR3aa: CASSRPGLANEKLFF; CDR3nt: TGTGCCAGCAGTCGCCCGGGACTAGCGAATGAAAAACTGTTTTTT
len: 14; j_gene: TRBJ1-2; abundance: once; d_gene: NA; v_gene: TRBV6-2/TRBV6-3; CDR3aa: CASSTTLILYGYTF; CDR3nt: TGTGCCAGCAGTACTACCCTCATTTTATATGGCTACACCTTC
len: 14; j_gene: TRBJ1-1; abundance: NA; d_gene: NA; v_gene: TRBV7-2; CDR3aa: CASSLGALNTEAFF; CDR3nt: TGTGCCAGCAGCTTGGGGGCTCTGAACACTGAAGCTTTCTTT
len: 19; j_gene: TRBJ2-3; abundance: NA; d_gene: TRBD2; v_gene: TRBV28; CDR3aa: CASSPGLAGADLSTDTQYF; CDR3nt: TGTGCCAGCAGCCCAGGACTAGCGGGGGCCGACCTTAGCACAGATACGCAGTATTTT
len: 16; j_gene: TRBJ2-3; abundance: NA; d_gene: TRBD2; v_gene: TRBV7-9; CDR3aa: CASSGRSGGAPDTQYF; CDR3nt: TGTGCCAGCAGCGGCCGAAGCGGGGGGGCCCCAGATACGCAGTATTTT
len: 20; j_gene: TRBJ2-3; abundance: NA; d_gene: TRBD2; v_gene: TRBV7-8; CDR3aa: CASSPRHLATSGGAGDTQYF; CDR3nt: TGTGCCAGCAGCCCAAGACACCTGGCGACTAGCGGGGGGGCAGGAGATACGCAGTATTTT
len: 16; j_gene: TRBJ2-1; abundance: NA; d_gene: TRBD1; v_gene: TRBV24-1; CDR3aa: CATSDQTGRTYNEQFF; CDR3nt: TGTGCCACCAGTGACCAGACAGGGAGAACCTACAATGAGCAGTTCTTC
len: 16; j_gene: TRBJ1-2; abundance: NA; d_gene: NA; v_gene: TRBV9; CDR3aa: CASSVVGSGGVAGYTF; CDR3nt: TGTGCCAGCAGCGTAGTAGGGTCTGGGGGGGTTGCTGGCTACACCTTC
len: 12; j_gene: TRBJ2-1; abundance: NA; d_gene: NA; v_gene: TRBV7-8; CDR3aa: CASSQTRSEQFF; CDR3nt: TGTGCCAGCAGCCAGACTCGTAGTGAGCAGTTCTTC
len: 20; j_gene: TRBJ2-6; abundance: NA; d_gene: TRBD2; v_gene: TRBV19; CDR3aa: CASIAGGVSPLSSGANVLTF; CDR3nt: TGTGCCAGTATAGCGGGGGGTGTCTCACCACTCTCTTCTGGGGCCAACGTCCTGACTTTC
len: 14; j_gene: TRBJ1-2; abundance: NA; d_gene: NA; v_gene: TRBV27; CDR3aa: CASSRRDTNYGYTF; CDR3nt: TGTGCCAGCAGTCGACGGGACACCAACTATGGCTACACCTTC
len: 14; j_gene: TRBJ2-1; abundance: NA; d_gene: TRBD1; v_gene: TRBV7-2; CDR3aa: CASSSGGYSNEQFF; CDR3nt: TGTGCCAGCAGCTCAGGGGGCTACAGCAATGAGCAGTTCTTC
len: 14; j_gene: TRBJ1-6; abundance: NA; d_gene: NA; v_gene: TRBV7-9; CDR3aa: CASSFPGGNSPLHF; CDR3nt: TGTGCCAGCAGCTTCCCGGGGGGTAATTCACCCCTCCACTTT
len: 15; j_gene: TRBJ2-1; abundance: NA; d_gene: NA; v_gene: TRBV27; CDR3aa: CASSLKWSGAYEQFF; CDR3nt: TGTGCCAGCAGTTTAAAGTGGTCTGGGGCTTATGAGCAGTTCTTC